The 2 T cell receptor beta chains below were found in one sample sequenced in a study of shared clonotypes between healthy human individuals. Clones were read by immunoSEQ multiplex PCR, and TCRdb kept only the in-frame ones, dropping some. The sample yields approximately 1.1 million clones, 70% to 80% seen once. The sequencing sample was made of memory CD4+ T cells from PBMCs. Subset of the sample: CD45RA-negative fraction. These receptors were collected from a man aged 18-30 years in good health. Some clones in this sample may be carry-over from other donors' samples.

The chain links TRBV18 to TRBJ1-1; D not certain. Germline CDR1 reads KGHSH; CDR2 reads LQKENI. Deletions cut 2 bases from V and 4 bases from J, with 17 bases between. The CDR3 length is 16 residues. The CDR3 sequence is CASSPRVKGRGTEAFF. The CDR3 bases are TGTGCCAGCTCACCAAGGGTAAAGGGCCGGGGCACTGAAGCTTTCTTT.

This chain connects TRBV18 to TRBJ1-1; D remains unclear. The CDR3 is made up of 14 amino acids. CDR1 is KGHSH, CDR2 LQKENI, per germline. The V end lost 0 bases, the J end lost 3 bases, and 8 bases lay between the germline ends. CDR3 sequence reads: CASSPPDVDTEAFF. The CDR3 DNA reads TGTGCCAGCTCACCACCCGACGTCGACACTGAAGCTTTCTTT. The whole variable domain, filled in from reference TRBV18 and TRBJ1-1, reads NAGVMQNPRHLVRRRGQEARLRCSPMKGHSHVYWYRQLPEEGLKFMVYLQKENIIDESGMPKERFSAEFPKEGPSILRIQQVVRGDSAAYFCASSPPDVDTEAFFGQGTRLTVV.